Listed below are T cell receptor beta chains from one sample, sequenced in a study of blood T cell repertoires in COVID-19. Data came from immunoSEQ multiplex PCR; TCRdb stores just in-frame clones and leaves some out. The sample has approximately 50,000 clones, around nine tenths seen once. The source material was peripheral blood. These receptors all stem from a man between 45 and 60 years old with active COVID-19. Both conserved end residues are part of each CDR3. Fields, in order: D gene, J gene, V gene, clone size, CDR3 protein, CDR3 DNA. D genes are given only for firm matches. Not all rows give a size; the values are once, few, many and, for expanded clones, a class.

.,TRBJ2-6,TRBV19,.,CASSIDYQQGPILTF,TGTGCCAGTAGTATAGATTATCAACAGGGCCCCATCCTGACTTTC
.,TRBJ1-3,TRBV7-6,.,CASSFAGPDSGNTIYF,TGTGCCAGCAGCTTTGCAGGGCCCGACTCTGGAAACACCATATATTTT
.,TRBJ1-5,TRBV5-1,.,CASSWSGDGNQPQHF,TGCGCCAGCAGCTGGTCGGGGGACGGCAATCAGCCCCAGCATTTT
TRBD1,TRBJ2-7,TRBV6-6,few,CASSYLGQGGEQYF,TGTGCCAGCAGTTACCTAGGACAGGGCGGCGAGCAGTACTTC
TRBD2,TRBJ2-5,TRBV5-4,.,CASSVAPSGTSERSETQYF,TGTGCCAGCAGCGTGGCCCCTAGCGGGACTTCGGAACGCTCAGAGACCCAGTACTTC
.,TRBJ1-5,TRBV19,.,CASSDLPGGQPGHF,TGTGCCAGTAGTGACCTCCCGGGAGGTCAGCCGGGTCATTTT
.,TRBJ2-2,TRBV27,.,CASSSEVATGELFF,TGTGCCAGCAGTTCGGAGGTTGCGACCGGGGAGCTGTTTTTT
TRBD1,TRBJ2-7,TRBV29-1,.,CSVVGQGLEQYF,TGCAGCGTTGTCGGACAGGGGTTAGAGCAGTACTTC
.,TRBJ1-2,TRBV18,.,CASSLTGSYGYTF,TGTGCCAGCTCACTAACAGGGTCCTATGGCTACACCTTC
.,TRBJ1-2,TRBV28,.,CASTLQGSDGYTF,TGTGCCAGCACTCTACAGGGTTCGGATGGCTACACCTTC
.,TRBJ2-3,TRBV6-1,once,CASRQAPVSTDTQYF,TGTGCCAGCAGACAGGCTCCCGTCAGCACAGATACGCAGTATTTT
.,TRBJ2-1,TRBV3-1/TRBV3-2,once,CASSHPYLGRHNEQFF,TGTGCCAGCAGCCACCCGTACCTCGGGAGACACAATGAGCAGTTCTTC
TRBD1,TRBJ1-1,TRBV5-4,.,CASSRGQGRGDEAFF,TGTGCCAGCAGCCGGGGACAGGGTCGGGGCGATGAAGCTTTCTTT